The 11 T cell receptor beta chains in this list originate from one sample, sequenced in a study of T cells in localized non-small cell lung cancer (dated by TCRdb to about 2020). Library creation used the immunoSEQ multiplex PCR assay. TCRdb stores this immuneACCESS table with in-frame sequences only. Part of the clones is absent; in the studies checked, under half of the shortfall reflects unresolved V genes, and no reason is known for the rest. The sample profile shows roughly 15,000 clones; approximately 85% of them were found once. Of the sample, around 25% falls within the top ten clones. The sequencing here drew on peripheral blood, taken before any cancer treatment. Receptors were obtained from a female donor over 55 with stage I squamous cell lung carcinoma.

The chain links TRBV29-1 to TRBJ1-2; D gene uncertain. This CDR3 has 12 residues. V dropped 7 bases and J dropped 4 bases, with 13 bases sitting between them. The germline V gene encodes CDR1 SQVTM and CDR2 ANQGSEA. CDR3 nucleotides: TGCAGCGCGACACAGCATGGCTATGGCTACACCTTC. This gives the protein CSATQHGYGYTF.

This clone appeared a few times. The V gene is TRBV9, the J gene TRBJ2-1, with 8 bases lining up with TRBD1. The germline V gene has CDR1 SGDLS and CDR2 YYNGEE. The CDR3 is 15 amino acids. J was trimmed by 6 bases and V by 2 bases; bases with no gene match: 7. For the CDR3, the DNA is TGTGCCAGCAGCGTTCAGGGGGCTACAGGCAATGAGCAGTTCTTC. This sequence encodes CASSVQGATGNEQFF. The full variable domain, rest sourced from reference TRBV9 and TRBJ2-1, is DSGVTQTPKHLITATGQRVTLRCSPRSGDLSVYWYQQSLDQGLQFLIQYYNGEERAKGNILERFSAQQFPDLHSELNLSSLELGDSALYFCASSVQGATGNEQFFGPGTRLTVL.

The gene calls are TRBV9 and TRBJ1-6; TRBD1 agrees at 7 bases. The CDR3 is 14 residues long. V shed 4 bases, J shed 10 bases, and the junction held 8 bases outside the gene matches. The germline V gene has CDR1 SGDLS and CDR2 YYNGEE. The CDR3 protein is CASSSGDRRSPLHF. DNA for the CDR3: TGTGCCAGCAGCTCGGGGGACAGAAGATCACCCCTCCACTTT.

The chain carries TRBV18 and TRBJ1-2; D may be TRBD1 (5 bases). Trimming cost V 6 bases and J 1 base, with 18 bases left between them. Germline CDR1 reads KGHSH; CDR2 reads LQKENI. This CDR3 has 16 residues. The CDR3: CASSPSTGYSNYGYTF. The CDR3, as DNA: TGTGCCAGCTCCCCCTCAACAGGCTACAGTAACTATGGCTACACCTTC.

This chain joins TRBV18 and TRBJ2-3; weak D call: TRBD1 (5 bases). The length of the CDR3 is 15 residues. Trimming stripped 6 bases from V and 0 bases from J, with 13 bases between. CDR1 is KGHSH and CDR2 is LQKENI in the germline V gene. CDR3 amino acids: CASSPGRTSTDTQYF. The CDR3 region has the DNA TGTGCCAGCTCCCCCGGTCGGACAAGCACAGATACGCAGTATTTT.

J is TRBJ2-2 and V is TRBV5-1; weak D call: TRBD1 (5 bases). The V end lost 0 bases, the J end lost 3 bases, and 9 bases lay between the germline ends. The CDR3 has 15 amino acids. Germline assignment: CDR1 SGHRS and CDR2 YFSETQ. Here the CDR3 reads CASSLGWGDTGELFF. The DNA of the CDR3 is TGCGCCAGCAGCTTGGGGTGGGGCGACACCGGGGAGCTGTTTTTT.

This chain links TRBV9 with TRBJ2-5; 9 bases fit TRBD1. In germline, CDR1 is SGDLS, CDR2 YYNGEE. CDR3 size: 15 residues. Trimming removed 7 bases from V and 3 bases from J; junction bases left unmatched: 10. CDR3 nucleotide sequence: TGTGCCAGCTCACTAACCGGGACAGGGAAAGAGACCCAGTACTTC. This encodes CASSLTGTGKETQYF.

J is TRBJ2-6 and V is TRBV19; TRBD1 is a possible D gene (5 bases). V lost 3 bases and J 0 bases, leaving 6 bases between the germline ends. CDR1 is LNHDA and CDR2 is SQIVND in the germline V gene (reference sequence). The CDR3 contains 15 residues. The chain's CDR3 is CASSIGASGANVLTF. The CDR3 DNA reads as TGTGCCAGTAGTATTGGGGCCTCTGGGGCCAACGTCCTGACTTTC.

In its sample, this clone was seen once. The chain employs TRBV2 and TRBJ2-7; 9 bases fit TRBD1. The CDR3 has 15 residues. Germline assignment: CDR1 SNHLY and CDR2 FYNNEI. J lost 1 base, V lost 8 bases, and 9 bases had no gene match. The CDR3 coding sequence is TGTGCCAGCCAGGGCCGGGACAGGGTTTCCTACGAGCAGTACTTC. Translating it yields CASQGRDRVSYEQYF.

The genes are TRBV4-1 and TRBJ1-1; a possible D gene is TRBD1 (5 bases). Germline V gene lookup returns CDR1 MGHRA and CDR2 YSYEKL. There are 17 residues in the CDR3. V was trimmed by 1 base and J by 1 base, leaving 16 bases between them. The CDR3 DNA reads as TGCGCCAGCAGCCAAGGGGTCTTCAGGGTAGGGAACACTGAAGCTTTCTTT. Translation gives CASSQGVFRVGNTEAFF.

This clone was counted a single time. The rearrangement links TRBV9 to TRBJ1-5; TRBD1 agrees at 10 bases. Germline-derived CDR1 and CDR2 are SGDLS and YYNGEE. This CDR3 spans 15 amino acids. V trimming: 0 bases; J trimming: 5 bases; junction bases outside the gene matches: 2. Here the CDR3 reads CASSVGGTGDQPQHF. In DNA, the CDR3 is TGTGCCAGCAGCGTAGGGGGGACAGGGGATCAGCCCCAGCATTTT.